These 10 T cell receptor beta chains originate from one sample sequenced in a study of shared clonotypes between healthy human individuals (dated by TCRdb to 2020 to 2021). The protocol used for the library was the immunoSEQ multiplex PCR assay. The table was pulled from immuneACCESS by TCRdb, which kept in-frame rearrangements only. Such tables lose some clones; where checked, under half of the loss comes from unresolved V genes, and the rest has no known cause. Here the sample has roughly 2.4 million clones; almost 96% occur a single time. The top ten constitute approximately 0.13% of the sample. Sequencing was carried out using naive CD4+ T cells sorted from blood. Reading the label with the study, this specimen's cell subset or site is: CD45RA+ positively selected. The receptors were sampled from a man aged 18 to 30 in good health.

The rearrangement links TRBV6-6 to TRBJ2-7; 7 nucleotides line up with TRBD2. The CDR3 has 15 residues. V dropped 6 bases and J dropped 2; count of bases not matched to a gene: 10. The germline CDR1 and CDR2 sequences are MNHNY and SVGAGI (reference sequence). The CDR3, as DNA: TGTGCCAGCAGCCAAAGGGGAGCGGGGACCTACGAGCAGTACTTC. It codes for CASSQRGAGTYEQYF.

This clone was picked up one time. V usage is TRBV5-8 and J usage is TRBJ1-2; D call uncertain. Trimming cost V 0 bases and J 2 bases, with 14 bases left between them. The CDR3 runs to 16 residues. CDR1 is SGHTS and CDR2 is YDEGEE in the germline V gene. The CDR3, as DNA: TGTGCCAGCAGCTTGGTGGGTTGGGATACGAACTATGGCTACACCTTC. Translated: CASSLVGWDTNYGYTF.

The J gene is TRBJ2-7, the V gene TRBV11-2; possibly TRBD1 for D (5 bases). Germline lookup yields CDR1 SGHAT and CDR2 FQNNGV. CDR3 size: 13 residues. Trimming cost V 0 bases and J 7 bases, with 10 bases left between them. The CDR3 nucleotides read TGTGCCAGCAGCTTAGATCGTGACAGAGAGCAGTACTTC. Translating gives CASSLDRDREQYF.

The V and J genes are TRBV10-2 and TRBJ2-7; 7 positions match TRBD1. This CDR3 comprises 14 residues. Germline V lookup: CDR1 WSHSY, CDR2 SAAADI. Trimming cost V 6 bases and J 4 bases; bases outside gene matches: 9. This chain's CDR3 is CASREQGHPYEQYF. In DNA form, the CDR3 reads TGCGCCAGCAGAGAACAGGGGCACCCTTACGAGCAGTACTTC.

V usage is TRBV7-8 and J usage is TRBJ1-1; D unclear. The V end lost 4 bases, the J end lost 0 bases, and 6 bases lay between the germline ends. This CDR3 is 13 amino acids long. Looked up from germline, CDR1 is SGHVS and CDR2 is FQNEAQ. Here the CDR3 reads CASSSDMNTEAFF. In nucleotides, the CDR3 is TGTGCCAGCAGCTCCGATATGAACACTGAAGCTTTCTTT.

The rearrangement joins TRBV11-1 to TRBJ1-1; D is unresolved. There are 13 residues in the CDR3. V was shortened by 6 bases and J by 1 base, with 9 bases between the two germline ends. Looked up from germline, CDR1 is SGHAT and CDR2 is FQDESV (reference sequence). The CDR3 sequence is CASRDGPNTEAFF. CDR3 sequence (DNA): TGTGCCAGCAGGGACGGACCGAACACTGAAGCTTTCTTT.

The rearrangement uses TRBV10-2 and TRBJ2-5; D possibly corresponds to TRBD1 (6 bases). Germline CDR1 WSHSY, CDR2 SAAADI. V lost 3 bases, J lost 1 base, and 12 bases lay in between. The CDR3 loop spans 15 amino acids. CDR3 residues: CASSDWGPGQETQYF. The CDR3 DNA reads TGCGCCAGCAGTGATTGGGGGCCTGGCCAAGAGACCCAGTACTTC.

The rearrangement links TRBV19 to TRBJ1-5, with D uncertain. Trimming took off 1 base at V and 5 bases at J, with 12 bases between the two ends. This CDR3 has 15 residues. CDR1 LNHDA and CDR2 SQIVND come from the germline V gene (reference sequence). Here the CDR3 DNA reads TGTGCCAGTAGTATAGCGGACGCTGGGGATCAGCCCCAGCATTTT. Residues: CASSIADAGDQPQHF.

The genes are TRBV5-1 and TRBJ1-4, with D perhaps TRBD1 (5 bases). V lost 4 bases and J lost 0, with 13 bases in between. The CDR3 extends over 16 amino acids. CDR1 and CDR2 (germline): SGHRS, YFSETQ. The CDR3 sequence: CASSPGTIATNEKLFF. The CDR3 nucleotides read TGCGCCAGCAGCCCTGGGACCATAGCAACTAATGAAAAACTGTTTTTT.

This clone was seen a single time. The chain is built from TRBV4-3 and TRBJ1-3, with D unclear. Trimming pared 4 bases from V and 1 base from J, leaving 5 bases between. Germline values: CDR1 LGHNA, CDR2 YSLEER. The CDR3 is 13 residues long. The DNA of the CDR3 is TGCGCCAGCAGCCCCGAATCTGGAAACACCATATATTTT. Amino acid sequence: CASSPESGNTIYF.